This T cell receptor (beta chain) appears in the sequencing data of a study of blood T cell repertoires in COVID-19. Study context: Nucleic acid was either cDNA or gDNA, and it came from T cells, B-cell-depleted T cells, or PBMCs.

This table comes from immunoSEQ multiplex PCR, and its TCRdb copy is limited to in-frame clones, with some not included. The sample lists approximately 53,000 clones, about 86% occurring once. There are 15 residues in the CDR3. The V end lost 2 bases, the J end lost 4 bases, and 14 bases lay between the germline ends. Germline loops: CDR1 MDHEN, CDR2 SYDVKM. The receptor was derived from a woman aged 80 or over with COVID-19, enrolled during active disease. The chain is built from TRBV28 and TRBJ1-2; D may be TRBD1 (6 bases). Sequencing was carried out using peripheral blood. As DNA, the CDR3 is TGTGCCAGCAGTTTACCTCACAGGGTGCCCTATGGCTACACCTTC. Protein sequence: CASSLPHRVPYGYTF.